Shown below are 18 T cell receptor beta chains from a single sample sequenced in a study of T cells in Graves' hyperthyroidism and ophthalmopathy. The investigators amplified TCR beta CDR3 regions from RNA transcripts. Researchers ran a first-round RT-PCR on the TCR CDR3 using the HTBI primer set. TCRdb independently ran MiXCR on the multiplex PCR reads; one entry per CDR3 protein. The sample shows about 840,000 distinct CDR3 sequences, over 35% of them seen only once. Material for sequencing was blood. These receptors were collected from a man aged 18-30 years with Graves' hyperthyroidism.

This clonotype has a count of ten or more. The chain links TRBV29-1 to TRBJ2-5; D may correspond to TRBD1 or TRBD2 (5 bases each). The germline V gene encodes CDR1 SQVTM and CDR2 ANQGSEA. The CDR3 loop spans 11 amino acids. V was clipped by 7 bases and J by 0 bases, with 6 bases between them. The CDR3 sequence: CSGGYQETQYF. Written as DNA, the CDR3 is TGCAGCGGGGGGTACCAAGAGACCCAGTACTTC. Based on the CDR3 plus reference TRBV29-1 and TRBJ2-5, the full variable domain is SAVISQKPSRDICQRGTSLTIQCQVDSQVTMMFWYRQQPGQSLTLIATANQGSEATYESGFVIDKFPISRPNLTFSTLTVSNMSPEDSSIYLCSGGYQETQYFGPGTRLLVL.

As to this clonotype: With a much larger clone just one base away, this may be a read error. The CDR3 sequence: CCVVGGVDEKLFF. The DNA of the CDR3 is TGCTGCGTTGTGGGAGGGGTGGATGAAAAACTGTTTTTT. The chain uses TRBV29-1 and TRBJ1-4, with a weak D call TRBD1 (5 bases). There are 13 residues in the CDR3. Looked up from germline, CDR1 is SQVTM and CDR2 is ANQGSEA.

Concerning this clonotype itself: Given a much more abundant clone one base away, this may be a read error. V gene TRBV28 combines with J gene TRBJ1-6; no firm D call. V dropped 6 bases and J dropped 0 bases, with 3 bases sitting between them. Germline V gene sequence: CDR1 MDHEN, CDR2 SYDVKM. The CDR3 length is 13 residues. CDR3 in DNA: TGTGCCAGCAGCATCTCCTATAATTCACCCCTCCACTTT. Translated, it gives CASSISYNSPLHF. The full variable domain, in which reference TRBV28 and TRBJ1-6 provide the parts outside the CDR3, is DVKVTQSSRYLVKRTGEKVFLECVQDMDHENMFWYRQDPGLGLRLIYFSYDVKMKEKGDIPEGYSVSREKKERFSLILESASTNQTSMYLCASSISYNSPLHFGNGTRLTVT.

This clonotype was seen a handful of times. The genes are TRBV6-5 and TRBJ1-5; possible D gene TRBD1, 6 bases. CDR3 length: 17 residues. Deletions cut 2 bases from V and 0 bases from J, with 14 bases between. Germline V gene data show CDR1 as MNHEY and CDR2 as SVGAGI. Written as DNA, the CDR3 is TGTGCCAGCAGTTACCTTAGGACAGCCAGTAGCAATCAGCCCCAGCATTTT. Translating it yields CASSYLRTASSNQPQHF.

There are many counts of this clonotype. The V gene is TRBV10-3, the J gene TRBJ2-7; D is undetermined. With 3 bases removed from V and 4 bases from J, the gap between germline ends came to 13 bases. The CDR3 extends over 14 amino acids. Germline CDR1 is ENHRY and CDR2 is SYGVKD. The DNA for the CDR3 is TGTGCCATCAGTGACCGGAGCCGACCGTACGAGCAGTACTTC. As protein: CAISDRSRPYEQYF.

This clonotype appeared many times. The V gene is TRBV19, the J gene TRBJ1-5, with D possibly TRBD1 on 5 matching bases. This CDR3 is 15 amino acids long. The V end was cut by 3 bases, the J end by 4 bases, with 13 bases between. Germline assignment: CDR1 LNHDA and CDR2 SQIVND (reference sequence). The CDR3, as DNA: TGTGCCAGTAGTATGGGGGGACGGGGGAATCAGCCCCAGCATTTT. It yields the protein CASSMGGRGNQPQHF.

This clonotype was seen more than once but under ten times. J is TRBJ2-7 and V is TRBV2, with D unclear. Germline loops: CDR1 SNHLY, CDR2 FYNNEI. This CDR3 has 14 residues. The V and J ends lost 1 base and 4 bases respectively, with 11 bases between them. This chain's CDR3 is CASSEGRTMYEQYF. CDR3 sequence (DNA): TGTGCCAGCAGTGAAGGGAGAACGATGTACGAGCAGTACTTC.

This clonotype appeared many times. The chain joins TRBV2 to TRBJ1-2, with 10 bases that match TRBD1. Germline V lookup: CDR1 SNHLY, CDR2 FYNNEI. The junction had 2 bases not matched to a gene; V was cut back by 0 bases and J by 4 bases. This CDR3 contains 15 residues. CDR3: CASSEARTGGYGYTF. For the CDR3, the DNA is TGTGCCAGCAGTGAAGCGAGGACAGGGGGCTATGGCTACACCTTC.

The V and J genes are TRBV7-8 and TRBJ2-2; weak D call: TRBD1 (6 bases). Between the trimmed V and J ends, which lost 4 bases and 0 bases, there was a span of 21 bases. Germline V gives CDR1 SGHVS, CDR2 FQNEAQ. The CDR3 is 19 amino acids. The CDR3 here is CASSSIRWKEGANTGELFF. For the CDR3, the DNA is TGTGCCAGCAGCTCTATTCGGTGGAAAGAGGGGGCGAACACCGGGGAGCTGTTTTTT.

The chain joins TRBV13 to TRBJ2-7; D tentatively fits TRBD1 or TRBD2 (5 bases each). Germline V gives CDR1 PRHDT, CDR2 FYEKMQ (reference sequence). This CDR3 is built from 15 residues. V lost 6 bases and J 1 base, leaving 16 bases between the germline ends. CDR3 residues: CASSFRRDASYEQYF. The CDR3 nucleotides read TGTGCCAGCAGTTTCCGCCGGGACGCTTCCTACGAGCAGTACTTC.

The chain couples TRBV20-1 to TRBJ2-7, with D possibly being TRBD2 (5 bases). From germline, CDR1 is DFQATT and CDR2 SNEGSKA (reference sequence). V was cut by 4 bases and J by 2 bases, with 15 bases left in between. This CDR3 region has 14 residues. Here the CDR3 DNA reads TGCAGTGCTACCGGACTTTCCCGGACCTACGAGCAGTACTTC. Amino acid sequence: CSATGLSRTYEQYF.

In this sample, this clonotype turned up a few times. The V call is TRBV12-3 or TRBV12-4, the J call TRBJ2-7; unclear D gene. CDR3 length: 13 residues. The V end was cut by 5 bases, the J end by 4 bases, with 12 bases between. The CDR3 DNA sequence: TGTGCCAGCAGTCACCCACTCTTATACGAGCAGTACTTC. This sequence encodes CASSHPLLYEQYF.

The chain couples TRBV2 to TRBJ2-5, with TRBD2 as a possible D gene (5 bases). Germline-derived CDR1 and CDR2 are SNHLY and FYNNEI. This CDR3 has 11 amino acids. Written as DNA, the CDR3 is TGTGACCAGCGGCGCCAAGAGACCCAGTACTTC. Protein sequence: CDQRRQETQYF.

The V call is TRBV5-1, the J call TRBJ2-7, with 8 nucleotides matching TRBD1. Germline CDR1 is SGHRS and CDR2 is YFSETQ. J lost 0 bases, V lost 4 bases, and 6 bases had no gene match. CDR3 length: 15 amino acids. DNA for the CDR3: TGCGCCAGCAGCGAGGGACAGGAATTCTCCTACGAGCAGTACTTC. It specifies CASSEGQEFSYEQYF.

This clonotype was seen repeatedly, ten times or more. This chain joins TRBV2 and TRBJ1-1, with D possibly being TRBD1 (5 bases). CDR1 is SNHLY and CDR2 is FYNNEI in the germline V gene. The V end was cut by 8 bases, the J end by 0 bases, with 16 bases between. The CDR3 length is 15 residues. The CDR3 DNA is TGTGCCAGCCTGGGGTTCCGGGGCATGAACACTGAAGCTTTCTTT. It codes for CASLGFRGMNTEAFF.

This clonotype was counted a few times. The CDR3 DNA follows: TGTGCCAGCGCCAGAAGGGGGAGGGTATGGCAGCCCCAGCATTTT. Residues: CASARRGRVWQPQHF. V gene TRBV12-3 or TRBV12-4 combines with J gene TRBJ1-5; D is possibly TRBD1 (6 bases). The CDR3 runs to 15 residues. Deletions cut 8 bases from V and 7 bases from J, with 21 bases between.

Many counts were recorded for this clonotype. The chain is built from TRBV29-1 and TRBJ2-2; D gene uncertain. The CDR3 has 13 amino acids. Looked up from germline, CDR1 is SQVTM and CDR2 is ANQGSEA. The V and J ends lost 4 bases and 1 base respectively, with 7 bases between them. In DNA, the CDR3 is TGCAGCGTTGCGACGGTGAACACCGGGGAGCTGTTTTTT. Its translation is CSVATVNTGELFF.

V and J are TRBV9 and TRBJ2-7; D may be TRBD2 (6 bases). CDR1 and CDR2 (germline): SGDLS, YYNGEE. Trimming pared 4 bases from V and 1 base from J, leaving 18 bases between. The CDR3 contains 16 residues. CDR3 DNA: TGTGCCAGCAGCTTATCACGGGACTCCTTATCCTACGAGCAGTACTTC. Its protein is CASSLSRDSLSYEQYF. The whole variable domain, filled in from reference TRBV9 and TRBJ2-7, reads DSGVTQTPKHLITATGQRVTLRCSPRSGDLSVYWYQQSLDQGLQFLIQYYNGEERAKGNILERFSAQQFPDLHSELNLSSLELGDSALYFCASSLSRDSLSYEQYFGPGTRLTVT.